This record looks at one T cell receptor (beta chain) sequence and its context. V lost 4 bases, J lost 7 bases, and 15 bases lay in between. Germline CDR1 reads SGDLS; CDR2 reads YYNGEE. The CDR3 spans 14 residues. This specimen belongs to a study of blood T cell repertoires in COVID-19. Study-level information: Italy, Spain and the United States were the sources of the convalescent and acute COVID-19 samples. The cDNA or gDNA used as material had been derived from T cells, B-cell-depleted T cells, or PBMCs.

Produced via immunoSEQ multiplex PCR; TCRdb's table is partial and in-frame only. The sample includes around 200,000 clones, around 84% of them seen just once. The rearrangement uses TRBV9 and TRBJ2-4; weak D call: TRBD1 (5 bases). Specimen: peripheral blood. The source is an elderly woman with active or convalescent COVID-19. CDR3 nucleotides: TGTGCCAGCAGCTCAGGGCAACCCGGGAACATTCAGTACTTC. Translated: CASSSGQPGNIQYF.